Listed here are 14 T cell receptor beta chains from one sample, sequenced in a study of blood T cell repertoires in COVID-19. Assay used: immunoSEQ multiplex PCR; TCRdb lists only in-frame clones, some missing. The table includes some 390,000 clones, around 87% detected once. The sequenced material came from PBMCs or T cells enriched from blood (not recorded which). Every receptor here comes from a man aged 30-40 years who had recovered from COVID-19.

The chain has TRBV9 and TRBJ2-2, with unresolved D. Germline V gene lookup returns CDR1 SGDLS and CDR2 YYNGEE. Trimming took off 1 base at V and 1 base at J, with 8 bases between the two ends. CDR3 size: 15 residues. The CDR3 spells CASSVTARNTGELFF. The CDR3 nucleotides read TGTGCCAGCAGCGTAACTGCTAGGAACACCGGGGAGCTGTTTTTT.

The rearrangement uses TRBV7-9 and TRBJ2-2; D is perhaps TRBD2 (5 bases). The CDR3 runs 12 residues. Trimming stripped 8 bases from V and 7 bases from J, with 11 bases between. The germline V gene has CDR1 SEHNR and CDR2 FQNEAQ (reference sequence). The CDR3 nucleotides are TGTGCCAGCGGACTTACGGGCGGGGAGCTGTTTTTT. The encoded protein is CASGLTGGELFF. The full variable domain, in which reference TRBV7-9 and TRBJ2-2 provide the parts outside the CDR3, is DTGVSQNPRHKITKRGQNVTFRCDPISEHNRLYWYRQTLGQGPEFLTYFQNEAQLEKSRLLSDRFSAERPKGSFSTLEIQRTEQGDSAMYLCASGLTGGELFFGEGSRLTVL.

In its sample, this clone was seen once. In DNA, the CDR3 is TGTGCCAGCAGTTTCTTGGGACAGGGGAGCTCACCCCTCCACTTT. It is translated as CASSFLGQGSSPLHF. This chain connects TRBV27 to TRBJ1-6, with TRBD1 matching over 10 bases. Germline-derived CDR1 and CDR2 are MNHEY and SMNVEV (reference sequence). The V segment lost 3 bases and the J segment 10 bases; nucleotides outside the gene matches: 6. The CDR3 runs 15 residues.

The chain employs TRBV6-5 and TRBJ1-5; weak D call: TRBD1 (5 bases). Trimming removed 7 bases at V and 3 bases at J, with 10 bases between. CDR3 length: 13 amino acids. Germline assignment: CDR1 MNHEY and CDR2 SVGAGI. For the CDR3, the DNA is TGTGCCAGCACAGACAGTTTCAATCAGCCCCAGCATTTT. It translates to CASTDSFNQPQHF.

J is TRBJ2-7 and V is TRBV24-1; 7 nucleotides line up with TRBD2. The CDR3 spans 16 residues. CDR1 KGHDR and CDR2 SFDVKD come from the germline V gene. The V gene end was trimmed by 5 bases and the J gene end by 1 base; junction bases not matched to a gene: 10. Here the CDR3 DNA reads TGTGCCACCAGTGCCGCCGGGGGGACGGAATCCTACGAGCAGTACTTC. Its translation: CATSAAGGTESYEQYF.

The V call is TRBV27, the J call TRBJ2-1; 8 positions agree with TRBD2. Germline V gene data show CDR1 as MNHEY and CDR2 as SMNVEV (reference sequence). This CDR3 is 15 amino acids long. V was pared by 7 bases and J by 1 base, with 6 bases of the junction left unmatched. The CDR3 region is CASTALAGSYNEQFF. The CDR3 coding sequence is TGTGCCAGCACGGCGTTAGCGGGATCCTACAATGAGCAGTTCTTC.

The rearrangement uses TRBV5-1 and TRBJ2-7; the D is unclear. Per the germline V gene, CDR1 is SGHRS and CDR2 is YFSETQ. V was cut by 6 bases and J by 5 bases, with 15 bases left in between. This CDR3 spans 13 amino acids. The CDR3 DNA reads as TGCGCCAGCACCGCACTTGGCGGTAACGAGCAGTACTTC. Its translation is CASTALGGNEQYF.

This chain connects TRBV5-8 to TRBJ2-1, with 8 bases lining up with TRBD2. Germline assignment: CDR1 SGHTS and CDR2 YDEGEE. V lost 3 bases, J lost 6 bases, and 5 bases stayed unmatched. The CDR3 totals 14 residues. The CDR3 loop is CASSWGTRGNEQFF. CDR3 DNA sequence: TGTGCCAGCAGCTGGGGGACTAGAGGCAATGAGCAGTTCTTC.

The chain is built from TRBV5-1 and TRBJ2-7; 9 bases align to TRBD2. Germline V gene data show CDR1 as SGHRS and CDR2 as YFSETQ. The CDR3 runs 12 residues. The junction had 1 base not matched to a gene; V was cut back by 4 bases and J by 5 bases. This CDR3 reads CASSGTSHEQYF. The DNA of the CDR3 is TGCGCCAGCAGCGGGACTAGCCACGAGCAGTACTTC.

The rearrangement uses TRBV24-1 and TRBJ2-3; perhaps TRBD2 as D (6 bases). Deletions cut 3 bases from V and 3 bases from J, with 18 bases between. Germline V gene lookup returns CDR1 KGHDR and CDR2 SFDVKD. The CDR3 covers 17 residues. The CDR3 DNA reads as TGTGCCACCAGTGATCCCCGTTTGGGGGGAGATACAGATACGCAGTATTTT. Its protein is CATSDPRLGGDTDTQYF.

This clone was recorded once. This sequence joins TRBV28 and TRBJ1-2; 8 nucleotides line up with TRBD1. The CDR3 consists of 15 residues. Trimming cost V 2 bases and J 7 bases; bases outside gene matches: 9. CDR1 and CDR2 from the germline V gene are MDHEN and SYDVKM. The CDR3 sequence is CASSLIGQGGAGYTF. The CDR3 DNA sequence: TGTGCCAGCAGTTTAATTGGACAGGGAGGGGCTGGCTACACCTTC.

DNA for the CDR3: TGTGCCAGTACCACTCAGGGGGGCAACAATGAGCAGTTCTTC. Protein: CASTTQGGNNEQFF. The rearrangement links TRBV19 to TRBJ2-1; D may be TRBD1 (7 bases). Trimming cost V 7 bases and J 5 bases, with 15 bases left between them. The CDR3 covers 14 residues. Per germline, CDR1 LNHDA and CDR2 SQIVND (reference sequence). Variable domain in full (rest from reference TRBV19 and TRBJ2-1): DGGITQSPKYLFRKEGQNVTLSCEQNLNHDAMYWYRQDPGQGLRLIYYSQIVNDFQKGDIAEGYSVSREKKESFPLTVTSAQKNPTAFYLCASTTQGGNNEQFFGPGTRLTVL.

J is TRBJ1-1 and V is TRBV7-9, with D possibly being TRBD1 (5 bases). V was clipped by 1 base and J by 7 bases, with 22 bases between them. The CDR3 is 17 amino acids. Germline values: CDR1 SEHNR, CDR2 FQNEAQ (reference sequence). The CDR3 here is CASSLGRGLEGFGEAFF. CDR3 coding DNA: TGTGCCAGCAGCTTAGGCCGGGGCTTGGAGGGTTTTGGTGAAGCTTTCTTT.

Regarding this clone: Within the sample, other DNA sequences also encode this same CDR3. The gene calls are TRBV2 and TRBJ1-5; TRBD1 matches at 11 bases. Germline assignment: CDR1 SNHLY and CDR2 FYNNEI. V trimming: 6 bases; J trimming: 7 bases; junction bases outside the gene matches: 5. This CDR3 is 14 amino acids long. The CDR3 sequence: CASSGQGAEQPQHF. In nucleotides, the CDR3 is TGTGCCAGCAGCGGACAGGGGGCAGAGCAGCCCCAGCATTTT.